Below are 12 T cell receptor beta chains sequenced from a single sample in a study of CD8 T cells in ankylosing spondylitis. MiXCR, applied by TCRdb to the 5' RACE reads, yields one record per CDR3 protein. The sample lists roughly 190,000 distinct CDR3 sequences, over 10% occurring once. What was sequenced was blood, either unsorted or a sorted T cell fraction (not recorded which). The receptors derive from a male donor with ankylosing spondylitis or in good health (not recorded which).

The chain links TRBV4-1 to TRBJ1-3; D remains unclear. Germline V gene lookup returns CDR1 MGHRA and CDR2 YSYEKL. V was trimmed by 6 bases and J by 1 base, leaving 16 bases between them. The CDR3 is made up of 16 amino acids. CDR3 region: CASRTVPSLSGNTIYF. The CDR3 DNA reads TGCGCCAGCAGAACAGTCCCAAGTCTTTCTGGAAACACCATATATTTT.

This clonotype was observed a handful of times. The chain carries TRBV20-1 and TRBJ1-1, with no clear D. Germline V gives CDR1 DFQATT, CDR2 SNEGSKA (reference sequence). Trimming took 5 bases from V and 8 from J, leaving 12 bases between them. The CDR3 loop spans 11 amino acids. This chain's CDR3 is CSAARYAEAFF. The CDR3 DNA reads as TGCAGTGCTGCCAGATACGCAGAAGCTTTCTTT.

Regarding this clonotype: A read error may account for a junction end that differs from germline. This chain links TRBV4-1 with TRBJ2-7; tentative D call: TRBD1 (5 bases). CDR1 MGHRA and CDR2 YSYEKL come from the germline V gene. The CDR3 covers 14 residues. The CDR3 protein is CACSQPRQGHEQYF. The CDR3 DNA follows: TGCGCCTGCAGCCAACCTCGCCAGGGTCACGAGCAGTACTTC.

This rearrangement joins TRBV5-1 to TRBJ2-7, with a possible D match to TRBD2 (6 bases). Germline assignment: CDR1 SGHRS and CDR2 YFSETQ. The CDR3 runs 16 residues. Trimming pared 7 bases from V and 5 bases from J, leaving 25 bases between. The DNA for the CDR3 is TGCGCCAGCCACCCGTGGGGGGAGAAAGCAGTCCACGAGCAGTACTTC. This translates into CASHPWGEKAVHEQYF. The full variable domain, completed using reference TRBV5-1 and TRBJ2-7, is KAGVTQTPRYLIKTRGQQVTLSCSPISGHRSVSWYQQTPGQGLQFLFEYFSETQRNKGNFPGRFSGRQFSNSRSEMNVSTLELGDSALYLCASHPWGEKAVHEQYFGPGTRLTVT.

The genes are TRBV5-1 and TRBJ2-7; TRBD1 aligns across 7 bases. Germline assignment: CDR1 SGHRS and CDR2 YFSETQ. This CDR3 has 15 amino acids. The V segment lost 3 bases and the J segment 2 bases; nucleotides outside the gene matches: 8. The CDR3: CASSSYATGPYEQYF. The CDR3, as DNA: TGCGCCAGCAGCTCATACGCGACAGGGCCCTACGAGCAGTACTTC.

This chain uses TRBV6-1 with TRBJ2-7; possibly TRBD1 for D (5 bases). Trimming took 6 bases from V and 7 from J, leaving 16 bases between them. The CDR3 is 13 amino acids. CDR1 is MNHNS and CDR2 is SASEGT in the germline V gene. As DNA, the CDR3 is TGTGCCAGCAGCCTCCCCCAGGGAAGGGAGCAGTACTTC. Translating gives CASSLPQGREQYF.

The genes are TRBV4-2 and TRBJ2-3; maybe TRBD1 (5 bases). The CDR3 covers 16 residues. Looked up from germline, CDR1 is LGHNA and CDR2 is YNFKEQ. Trimming cost V 4 bases and J 2 bases, with 16 bases left between them. CDR3 bases: TGTGCCAGCAGCCCGGTCGACAGTGCCATCACAGATACGCAGTATTTT. It translates to CASSPVDSAITDTQYF.

This rearrangement joins TRBV20-1 to TRBJ1-6, with TRBD1 matching over 12 bases. The junction had 4 bases not matched to a gene; V was cut back by 0 bases and J by 10 bases. Germline V gene data show CDR1 as DFQATT and CDR2 as SNEGSKA (reference sequence). This CDR3 spans 15 amino acids. The CDR3 sequence: CSARDLGTGGSPLHF. CDR3 sequence (DNA): TGCAGTGCTAGAGATCTGGGGACAGGGGGCTCACCCCTCCACTTT.

This clonotype was counted only a few times. The junction and the germline gene differ at one end; a read error may be behind it. The chain carries TRBV3-1 and TRBJ2-2, with a weak D call TRBD1 (6 bases). The germline gives CDR1 LGHDT, CDR2 YNNKEL (reference sequence). The CDR3 has 17 amino acids. The CDR3, as DNA: TGTGCCAGCACCCAAGGGGGACACGCGACCTACACCGGGGAGCTGTTTTTT. Translation: CASTQGGHATYTGELFF.

Ten or more counts support this clonotype. This chain links TRBV7-2 with TRBJ1-5; 7 bases match TRBD1. Germline V lookup: CDR1 SGHTA, CDR2 FQGNSA. Trimming at V came to 5 bases and at J to 1 base, leaving 5 bases not matched to a gene. The CDR3 loop spans 15 amino acids. CDR3 in DNA: TGTGCCAGCAGCCCATCGGACAGGAGCAATCAGCCCCAGCATTTT. This translates into CASSPSDRSNQPQHF.

The chain joins TRBV3-1 to TRBJ2-7; no clear D gene. CDR1 is LGHDT, CDR2 YNNKEL, per germline (reference sequence). The CDR3 contains 15 residues. Trimming took 4 bases from V and 3 from J, leaving 16 bases between them. The CDR3 DNA is TGTGCCAGCAGCCGCAGCAGCCTCTCTGACTACGAGCAGTACTTC. Translated: CASSRSSLSDYEQYF.

The table lists this clonotype with a few counts. This chain uses TRBV30 with TRBJ2-7; weak D call: TRBD1 (6 bases). Germline assignment: CDR1 GTSNPN and CDR2 SVGIG (reference sequence). This CDR3 region has 15 residues. V dropped 3 bases and J dropped 0 bases, with 15 bases sitting between them. Here the CDR3 reads CAWRSPDSRSYEQYF. CDR3 DNA: TGTGCCTGGAGGTCTCCGGACAGCCGCTCCTACGAGCAGTACTTC.